The 32 T cell receptor beta chains listed next were all sequenced from one sample in a study of cytomegalovirus exposure and HLA in healthy donors. Primers for the PCR totalled 60 Vbeta and 13 Jbeta. Clones were sequenced by immunoSEQ multiplex PCR, and TCRdb holds only the in-frame ones, with some missing. The sample table sets out roughly 120,000 clones. What was sequenced was PBMCs. These receptors originate from a man between 35 and 55 years old in good health and CMV-seronegative.

This sequence joins TRBV7-8 and TRBJ1-1, with D maybe TRBD1 (5 bases). Looked up from germline, CDR1 is SGHVS and CDR2 is FQNEAQ. The CDR3 sequence is 13 residues long. Trimming removed 5 bases from V and 2 bases from J, with 9 bases in between. The CDR3 spells CASSPGGNTEAFF. DNA of the CDR3: TGTGCCAGCAGCCCCGGGGGAAACACTGAAGCTTTCTTT.

The chain links TRBV29-1 to TRBJ2-3, with TRBD2 matching 8 bases. The junction had 2 bases not matched to a gene; V was cut back by 3 bases and J by 0 bases. CDR1 is SQVTM and CDR2 is ANQGSEA in the germline V gene. This CDR3 comprises 14 residues. The CDR3 region is CSVDLAGSTDTQYF. CDR3 nucleotide sequence: TGCAGCGTTGACCTAGCGGGTAGCACAGATACGCAGTATTTT.

The DNA of the CDR3 is TGTGCCAGCAAAGCACAGGGGAACACTGAAGCTTTCTTT. Its protein product is CASKAQGNTEAFF. The chain recombines TRBV6-1 with TRBJ1-1, with D tentatively TRBD1 (6 bases). The V end lost 7 bases, the J end lost 1 base, and 10 bases lay between the germline ends. CDR1 and CDR2 from the germline V gene are MNHNS and SASEGT. CDR3 length equals 13 residues.

This chain connects TRBV6-5 to TRBJ1-4, with no clear D. Germline V lookup: CDR1 MNHEY, CDR2 SVGAGI. With 0 bases removed from V and 7 bases from J, the gap between germline ends came to 15 bases. This CDR3 spans 16 amino acids. CDR3 sequence reads: CASSYSYARASEKLFF. The CDR3 DNA reads TGTGCCAGCAGTTACTCGTACGCCCGCGCGAGTGAAAAACTGTTTTTT.

This chain links TRBV28 with TRBJ2-3; 14 nucleotides line up with TRBD2. This CDR3 region has 16 residues. CDR1 and CDR2 (germline): MDHEN, SYDVKM. With V trimmed by 6 bases and J by 3 bases, 5 bases remained unmatched. DNA of the CDR3: TGTGCCAGCAGCCTTGGGACTAGCGGGAGAACAGATACGCAGTATTTT. Its protein product is CASSLGTSGRTDTQYF.

This chain joins TRBV10-1 and TRBJ2-7; D is possibly TRBD2 (6 bases). The V end lost 2 bases, the J end lost 5 bases, and 16 bases lay between the germline ends. Germline V CDR1 and CDR2: WNHNN, SYGVQD (reference sequence). The CDR3 is 15 amino acids. CDR3 region: CASSEKTGSRNEQYF. CDR3 nucleotide sequence: TGCGCCAGCAGTGAGAAAACCGGGAGCCGGAACGAGCAGTACTTC.

The chain links TRBV4-2 to TRBJ2-3, with 10 bases fitting TRBD2. The V gene end was trimmed by 4 bases and the J gene end by 3 bases; junction bases not matched to a gene: 13. There are 18 residues in the CDR3. Per germline, CDR1 LGHNA and CDR2 YNFKEQ. This CDR3 reads CASSLAVGLAGVTDTQYF. The CDR3 DNA sequence: TGTGCCAGCAGCCTAGCCGTAGGGCTAGCGGGAGTAACAGATACGCAGTATTTT.

The chain couples TRBV7-9 to TRBJ2-1, with 12 bases that match TRBD2. CDR3 length equals 12 residues. The V segment lost 5 bases and the J segment 15 bases; nucleotides outside the gene matches: 5. Per germline, CDR1 SEHNR and CDR2 FQNEAQ (reference sequence). The CDR3 region has the DNA TGTGCCAGCAGCCCTAGCGGGAGGGCCTGGTTCTTC. Translation gives CASSPSGRAWFF.

The chain has TRBV2 and TRBJ2-7; 7 nucleotides line up with TRBD2. Germline assignment: CDR1 SNHLY and CDR2 FYNNEI. The CDR3 has 15 amino acids. Germline trimming cut 3 bases from V and 3 bases from J; bases unmatched to any gene: 8. The CDR3 sequence: CASSEELARSYEQYF. CDR3 nucleotide sequence: TGTGCCAGCAGTGAGGAACTAGCGAGAAGCTACGAGCAGTACTTC.

Concerning this clone: Relative to the germline gene, one junction end is altered; a read error may explain this. This sample also contains other DNA sequences that code for the same CDR3. This sequence joins TRBV9 and TRBJ1-1, with TRBD1 matching over 9 bases. The CDR3 is 14 amino acids. CDR1 and CDR2 (germline): SGDLS, YYNGEE. The CDR3 sequence: CASSIQGASTEAFF. The CDR3, as DNA: TGTGCCAGCAGCATACAGGGGGCAAGCACTGAAGCCTTCTTT.

V usage is TRBV9 and J usage is TRBJ2-3, with TRBD2 identical over 7 bases. Germline V gene lookup returns CDR1 SGDLS and CDR2 YYNGEE. The V segment lost 3 bases and the J segment 2 bases; nucleotides outside the gene matches: 6. The CDR3 loop spans 15 amino acids. CDR3 sequence: CASSGSGTLTDTQYF. Here the CDR3 DNA reads TGTGCCAGCAGCGGGAGCGGGACCCTCACAGATACGCAGTATTTT.

The rearrangement links TRBV9 to TRBJ2-7; a weak D match, TRBD2 (6 bases). This CDR3 is 14 amino acids long. The V end was cut by 0 bases, the J end by 2 bases, with 9 bases between. Germline CDR1 reads SGDLS; CDR2 reads YYNGEE. CDR3 DNA: TGTGCCAGCAGCGTAGACCTAGCGCCCTACGAGCAGTACTTC. Its translation: CASSVDLAPYEQYF.

V gene TRBV19 combines with J gene TRBJ2-7; the D gene is possibly TRBD2 (6 bases). V was trimmed by 4 bases and J by 1 base, leaving 11 bases between them. This CDR3 region has 14 residues. Germline CDR1 and CDR2: LNHDA and SQIVND (reference sequence). DNA for the CDR3: TGTGCCAGTAGTACCCCGGGGGAGTCCTACGAGCAGTACTTC. Protein: CASSTPGESYEQYF.

The rearrangement joins TRBV4-3 to TRBJ1-2, with D possibly being TRBD1 (5 bases). V was cut by 1 base and J by 8 bases, with 17 bases left in between. The CDR3 runs 15 residues. Germline V gene data show CDR1 as LGHNA and CDR2 as YSLEER. DNA for the CDR3: TGCGCCAGCAGCCAAGGGGGCGGGGCTGGCGGAGGCTACACCTTC. It translates to CASSQGGGAGGGYTF.

The rearrangement joins TRBV29-1 to TRBJ2-6; D gene uncertain. Germline CDR1 and CDR2: SQVTM and ANQGSEA. This CDR3 comprises 12 residues. The CDR3 DNA reads as TGCGCCGCTAGTTCTGGGGCCAACGTCCTGACTTTC. Amino acid sequence: CAASSGANVLTF. Full variable domain (rest looked up from reference TRBV29-1 and TRBJ2-6): SAVISQKPSRDICQRGTSLTIQCQVDSQVTMMFWYRQQPGQSLTLIATANQGSEATYESGFVIDKFPISRPNLTFSTLTVSNMSPEDSSIYLCAASSGANVLTFGAGSRLTVL.

The chain links TRBV19 to TRBJ2-7; 7 bases line up with TRBD1. The germline CDR1 and CDR2 sequences are LNHDA and SQIVND (reference sequence). The CDR3 spans 14 residues. The J segment lost 3 bases and the V segment lost 0 bases, leaving 2 bases of the junction unmatched. CDR3 sequence reads: CASSIDRDSYEQYF. In DNA, the CDR3 is TGTGCCAGTAGTATAGATCGGGACAGCTACGAGCAGTACTTC.

This sequence joins TRBV12-5 and TRBJ1-6; no clear D gene. V dropped 2 bases and J dropped 9 bases, with 14 bases sitting between them. The CDR3 has 15 residues. Germline lookup yields CDR1 LGHNT and CDR2 FRNRAP. The CDR3 DNA is TGTGCTAGTGGTTTGATACACTCCTCAGGTTCACCCCTCCACTTT. Translation gives CASGLIHSSGSPLHF.

This sequence joins TRBV10-3 and TRBJ1-3; 9 bases are a match to TRBD1. CDR1 and CDR2 (germline): ENHRY, SYGVKD. This CDR3 has 14 amino acids. The ends lost 11 bases at V and 2 bases at J; junction bases unmatched: 7. The CDR3: CASEDRGAGNTIYF. CDR3 DNA: TGTGCCTCCGAGGACAGGGGTGCTGGAAACACCATATATTTT.

The DNA for the CDR3 is TGTGCCAGCAGGGACTACGACGGTTTTTACAATGAGCAGTTCTTC. As protein: CASRDYDGFYNEQFF. This chain joins TRBV6-1 and TRBJ2-1; TRBD2 might be the D (6 bases). This CDR3 region has 15 residues. Germline CDR1 MNHNS, CDR2 SASEGT. V was cut by 6 bases and J by 4 bases, with 16 bases left in between.

The chain links TRBV28 to TRBJ1-5, with TRBD1 as a possible D gene (5 bases). Germline V lookup: CDR1 MDHEN, CDR2 SYDVKM. The ends were cut back, 5 bases at V and 2 bases at J, with 10 bases in the middle. CDR3 length: 14 amino acids. The CDR3 nucleotides are TGTGCCAGCAGTGGGGGGGATCGCAATCAGCCCCAGCATTTT. It is translated as CASSGGDRNQPQHF.

V and J are TRBV6-1 and TRBJ2-2; 8 nucleotides match TRBD1. This CDR3 region has 16 residues. Germline CDR1 and CDR2: MNHNS and SASEGT. V gave up 4 bases and J gave up 0 bases; unmatched junction bases: 4. As DNA, the CDR3 is TGTGCCAGCAGTGGTGGGACAGGAGCGAACACCGGGGAGCTGTTTTTT. Its protein product is CASSGGTGANTGELFF.

The chain couples TRBV19 to TRBJ2-3, with D tentatively TRBD2 (6 bases). The CDR3 is made up of 16 amino acids. Trimming pared 4 bases from V and 1 base from J, leaving 15 bases between. Germline V CDR1 and CDR2: LNHDA, SQIVND (reference sequence). CDR3 DNA sequence: TGTGCCAGTAGTACCTGGGAGGCAGGGCGCACAGATACGCAGTATTTT. Translation: CASSTWEAGRTDTQYF. The variable domain in full, completed from reference TRBV19 and TRBJ2-3, reads DGGITQSPKYLFRKEGQNVTLSCEQNLNHDAMYWYRQDPGQGLRLIYYSQIVNDFQKGDIAEGYSVSREKKESFPLTVTSAQKNPTAFYLCASSTWEAGRTDTQYFGPGTRLTVL.

The chain has TRBV30 and TRBJ2-3; D unclear. Germline CDR1 GTSNPN, CDR2 SVGIG (reference sequence). The CDR3 length is 14 residues. Trimming cost V 4 bases and J 2 bases, with 13 bases left between them. The CDR3 sequence: CAWIGLPYTDTQYF. The DNA for the CDR3 is TGTGCCTGGATTGGGCTACCATACACAGATACGCAGTATTTT.

This chain joins TRBV27 and TRBJ2-5; 9 bases are a match to TRBD1. V shed 4 bases and J 2 bases; nucleotides not matched to a gene: 5. Looked up from germline, CDR1 is MNHEY and CDR2 is SMNVEV (reference sequence). The CDR3 spans 15 residues. Here the CDR3 DNA reads TGTGCCAGCAGTTCCTATGGACAGGGGCAAGAGACCCAGTACTTC. This gives the protein CASSSYGQGQETQYF.

The rearrangement joins TRBV11-2 to TRBJ1-1; a possible D gene is TRBD1 (5 bases). The CDR3 runs 13 residues. The V and J ends lost 1 base and 4 bases respectively, with 7 bases between them. From germline, CDR1 is SGHAT and CDR2 FQNNGV. Written as DNA, the CDR3 is TGTGCCAGCAGCTTAGCTGGGGCCACTGAAGCTTTCTTT. This codes for CASSLAGATEAFF.

The V gene is TRBV27, the J gene TRBJ2-7; D might be TRBD1 (6 bases). Per the germline V gene, CDR1 is MNHEY and CDR2 is SMNVEV (reference sequence). V lost 9 bases to trimming and J lost 0 bases, with 12 bases between them. CDR3 length: 13 residues. The CDR3 sequence: CASRDRSSYEQYF. The CDR3 coding sequence is TGTGCCAGTAGAGACAGGAGCTCCTACGAGCAGTACTTC.

This chain joins TRBV7-2 and TRBJ1-5; D is ambiguous. V was pared by 5 bases and J by 2 bases, with 13 bases between. Germline V gene sequence: CDR1 SGHTA, CDR2 FQGNSA. The CDR3 spans 15 residues. The DNA of the CDR3 is TGTGCCAGCAGCCCCTCCGGCGAGGGCAATCAGCCCCAGCATTTT. It yields the protein CASSPSGEGNQPQHF.

This sequence joins TRBV6-5 and TRBJ2-5; 7 nucleotides align to TRBD2. The J segment lost 9 bases and the V segment lost 6 bases, leaving 10 bases of the junction unmatched. The CDR3 sequence is 13 residues long. Germline V CDR1 and CDR2: MNHEY, SVGAGI. As DNA, the CDR3 is TGTGCCAGCAGCCGGGAGGACGGCTATTCCCAGTACTTC. Its translation is CASSREDGYSQYF.

The genes are TRBV30 and TRBJ2-1; TRBD1 matches 8 bases. V lost 5 bases, J lost 4 bases, and 7 bases stayed unmatched. The CDR3 loop spans 14 amino acids. CDR1 and CDR2 (germline): GTSNPN, SVGIG (reference sequence). This CDR3 is CAWGDRGSYNEQFF. The CDR3, as DNA: TGTGCCTGGGGCGACAGGGGCTCGTACAATGAGCAGTTCTTC.

V usage is TRBV11-3 and J usage is TRBJ2-1, with TRBD2 identical over 9 bases. CDR1 and CDR2 from the germline V gene are SGHNT and YENEEA. J was trimmed by 1 base and V by 0 bases; bases with no gene match: 7. This CDR3 comprises 18 residues. The CDR3 DNA reads TGTGCCAGCAGCTTAGATCTTCGGCGGGGGGGGTCCTACAATGAGCAGTTCTTC. Its translation: CASSLDLRRGGSYNEQFF. Supplemented by reference TRBV11-3 and TRBJ2-1, the full variable domain reads EAGVVQSPRYKIIEKKQPVAFWCNPISGHNTLYWYLQNLGQGPELLIRYENEEAVDDSQLPKDRFSAERLKGVDSTLKIQPAELGDSAVYLCASSLDLRRGGSYNEQFFGPGTRLTVL.

The chain recombines TRBV2 with TRBJ2-7; D perhaps matches TRBD1 (6 bases). The length of the CDR3 is 14 residues. Germline V gene data show CDR1 as SNHLY and CDR2 as FYNNEI. Trimming cost V 6 bases and J 5 bases, with 17 bases left between them. This chain's CDR3 is CASSRDMFFDEQYF. DNA of the CDR3: TGTGCCAGCAGCCGGGACATGTTCTTCGACGAGCAGTACTTC. Combining the CDR3 with reference TRBV2 and TRBJ2-7 gives the whole variable domain EPEVTQTPSHQVTQMGQEVILRCVPISNHLYFYWYRQILGQKVEFLVSFYNNEISEKSEIFDDQFSVERPDGSNFTLKIRSTKLEDSAMYFCASSRDMFFDEQYFGPGTRLTVT.

This chain uses TRBV16 with TRBJ1-1; maybe TRBD1 (6 bases). The V and J ends lost 4 bases and 5 bases respectively, with 11 bases between them. The germline V gene encodes CDR1 KGHSY and CDR2 FQNENV. The CDR3 totals 13 residues. CDR3 protein: CASSLDTGTEAFF. The CDR3 DNA is TGTGCCAGCAGCCTAGATACAGGGACTGAAGCTTTCTTT.